The clone carrying this T cell receptor beta chain was seen a handful of times. The antigen is undetermined. CD4+ cells of the naive, central memory, regulatory and stem cell-like memory types were sorted via CD45RO/CCR7/CD25/CD127/CD95/CD27. The data were obtained in a study of beta chain features in type 1 diabetes. Overall study results and limits: The naive, central memory and Treg TCRB repertoires of patients appeared to be more similar to one another than those of healthy donors. Shorter TCRB CDR3s, moderately but significantly so, marked every one of the four CD4+ subsets in Type 1 diabetes patients. Cells with high TCR expression could be over-represented by cDNA sequencing.

Germline CDR1 is MNHEY and CDR2 is SMNVEV (reference sequence). The germline V and J ends were trimmed by 6 bases and 5 bases, with 22 bases remaining between them. CDR3 length equals 16 residues. All of the isolated RNA was reverse transcribed, so expressed TCRB transcripts were sequenced. Sequencing was performed with immunoSEQ multiplex PCR; in TCRdb, only in-frame clones are kept and a portion is missing. In the table there are 430,000 or so clones, over 9.5% of which are singletons. The sample was naive CD4+ T cells from blood. The TCR originated in a woman younger than 35 in good health. The chain couples TRBV27 to TRBJ2-5; D remains ambiguous. CDR3: CASSQFSRSTTETQYF. The CDR3 bases are TGTGCCAGCAGCCAATTTAGCCGAAGCACAACGGAGACCCAGTACTTC.